This TCR beta chain was profiled in a study of T cells in tuberculosis. Germline V gene sequence: CDR1 MNHEY, CDR2 SVGAGI. The CDR3 totals 16 residues. Trimming pared 0 bases from V and 4 bases from J, leaving 13 bases between. Broader study findings: Samples were chosen by availability of cryopreserved specimens. Smaller alpha distances in active tuberculosis partly reflected shorter CDR3-alpha lengths.

Time point: new active TB diagnosis, blood taken before or within 7 days of starting treatment. Sequencing used immunoSEQ multiplex PCR; TCRdb keeps in-frame clones, though not all of them. The sample includes about 49,000 clones, nearly 95% seen only once; the top ten take more than 1.3%. A word on this clone: Its antigen remains unidentified.

The clonotype was recovered from an adult with tuberculosis. Material: PBMCs, obtained at tuberculosis diagnosis. The chain is built from TRBV6-5 and TRBJ2-1; no clear D. The chain's CDR3 is CASSYSTRLVYNEQFF. The CDR3 DNA reads as TGTGCCAGCAGTTACTCAACCAGACTTGTATACAATGAGCAGTTCTTC.